Below are 21 T cell receptor beta chains sequenced from a single sample in a study of OX40 agonist ivuxolimab in advanced cancers. Repertoires were generated with immunoSEQ multiplex PCR, while TCRdb's copy carries only in-frame clones and drops some. Of roughly 86,000 clones listed, about 89% are singletons. This material consisted of CD4+ or CD8+ T cells sorted from blood, taken in a trial of the OX40 agonist ivuxolimab. The receptor source for this set is an adult with an advanced solid tumor such as melanoma, head and neck, liver or kidney cancer.

The chain is built from TRBV4-1 and TRBJ1-2, with 9 nucleotides matching TRBD1. J was trimmed by 7 bases and V by 1 base; bases with no gene match: 13. Per germline, CDR1 MGHRA and CDR2 YSYEKL. The CDR3 totals 17 residues. CDR3 nucleotide sequence: TGCGCCAGCAGCCAAGGGAGGGACAGGGAGACCTACTTTGGCTACACCTTC. It yields the protein CASSQGRDRETYFGYTF.

The rearrangement joins TRBV7-9 to TRBJ1-4, with D unclear. The germline CDR1 and CDR2 sequences are SEHNR and FQNEAQ (reference sequence). V dropped 1 base and J dropped 5 bases, with 14 bases sitting between them. CDR3 size: 16 residues. The chain's CDR3 is CASSLGTGLTNEKLFF. CDR3 sequence (DNA): TGTGCCAGCAGCTTAGGGACCGGACTTACAAATGAAAAACTGTTTTTT.

V usage is TRBV7-2 and J usage is TRBJ2-5; D not certain. Trimming stripped 1 base from V and 5 bases from J, with 11 bases between. The CDR3 loop spans 14 amino acids. Germline CDR1 and CDR2: SGHTA and FQGNSA. CDR3 sequence (DNA): TGTGCCAGCAGCTTAGTTAACATCTGGGAGACCCAGTACTTC. Protein product: CASSLVNIWETQYF.

The chain recombines TRBV30 with TRBJ2-7; the D call may be TRBD1 or TRBD2 (5 bases each). The CDR3 loop spans 15 amino acids. V lost 8 bases, J lost 2 bases, and 22 bases lay in between. The germline V gene has CDR1 GTSNPN and CDR2 SVGIG (reference sequence). CDR3 bases: TGTGCCGGCTCTCGGGGCGGGTCGACAACCTACGAGCAGTACTTC. It yields the protein CAGSRGGSTTYEQYF.

This sequence joins TRBV4-2 and TRBJ1-3; tentative D call: TRBD1 (6 bases). V lost 2 bases, J lost 2 bases, and 13 bases lay in between. The CDR3 covers 16 residues. Germline CDR1 LGHNA, CDR2 YNFKEQ. The CDR3 DNA sequence: TGTGCCAGCAGCCAATCAGGGGATCCGGCTGGAAACACCATATATTTT. Its protein is CASSQSGDPAGNTIYF.

The V call is TRBV11-2, the J call TRBJ2-7, with D maybe TRBD2 (6 bases). The CDR3 runs 14 residues. Germline CDR1 and CDR2: SGHAT and FQNNGV. The germline V and J ends were trimmed by 4 bases and 6 bases, with 16 bases remaining between them. This CDR3 reads CASSSYGTPSEQYF. CDR3 nucleotides: TGTGCCAGCAGCTCCTACGGGACTCCTAGCGAGCAGTACTTC.

The V and J genes are TRBV18 and TRBJ2-3; TRBD2 matches 9 bases. Unmatched junction bases numbered 6, after V lost 3 bases and J lost 2 bases. Germline CDR1 is KGHSH and CDR2 is LQKENI. This CDR3 comprises 16 residues. Here the CDR3 DNA reads TGTGCCAGCTCACCCTCGGCTAGCGGGGCCACAGATACGCAGTATTTT. As protein: CASSPSASGATDTQYF.

The chain links TRBV19 to TRBJ1-2, with 7 bases matching TRBD1. This CDR3 contains 13 residues. J lost 7 bases, V lost 5 bases, and 7 bases had no gene match. The V gene's germline CDR1 is LNHDA and CDR2 SQIVND (reference sequence). CDR3 nucleotides: TGTGCCAGTAGTTCGGGGACAGTCCTTGGCTACACCTTC. It specifies CASSSGTVLGYTF.

V usage is TRBV20-1 and J usage is TRBJ1-1; D may be TRBD1 (6 bases). Germline V lookup: CDR1 DFQATT, CDR2 SNEGSKA (reference sequence). V was cut by 5 bases and J by 8 bases, with 9 bases left in between. CDR3 size: 10 residues. CDR3 sequence: CSAWTVEAFF. The CDR3 coding sequence is TGCAGTGCTTGGACAGTCGAAGCTTTCTTT.

The chain uses TRBV7-9 and TRBJ2-7, with 7 bases fitting TRBD1. The CDR3 is 13 residues long. The V segment lost 5 bases and the J segment 6 bases; nucleotides outside the gene matches: 7. In germline, CDR1 is SEHNR, CDR2 FQNEAQ (reference sequence). CDR3 sequence: CASSPTGSGEQYF. The CDR3 DNA is TGTGCCAGCAGCCCGACAGGGTCTGGCGAGCAGTACTTC.

The CDR3 reads CASRSPSGVTGELFF. The DNA of the CDR3 is TGTGCCAGCAGGTCCCCTTCTGGGGTCACCGGGGAGCTGTTTTTT. The chain couples TRBV28 to TRBJ2-2; D not resolved. V was cut by 6 bases and J by 4 bases, with 15 bases left in between. This CDR3 comprises 15 residues. Germline CDR1 and CDR2: MDHEN and SYDVKM. Using reference TRBV28 and TRBJ2-2 for the parts outside the CDR3, the full variable domain is DVKVTQSSRYLVKRTGEKVFLECVQDMDHENMFWYRQDPGLGLRLIYFSYDVKMKEKGDIPEGYSVSREKKERFSLILESASTNQTSMYLCASRSPSGVTGELFFGEGSRLTVL.

V usage is TRBV19 and J usage is TRBJ1-2; D not certain. This CDR3 contains 13 residues. Between the trimmed V and J ends, which lost 3 bases and 0 bases, there was a span of 5 bases. From germline, CDR1 is LNHDA and CDR2 SQIVND (reference sequence). The CDR3 coding sequence is TGTGCCAGTAGTATGGAAACTAACTATGGCTACACCTTC. Its protein product is CASSMETNYGYTF.

The chain uses TRBV6-5 and TRBJ2-2; no clear D. The CDR3 is 13 amino acids. Trimming pared 3 bases from V and 8 bases from J, leaving 10 bases between. Germline V gene data show CDR1 as MNHEY and CDR2 as SVGAGI. Written as DNA, the CDR3 is TGTGCCAGCAGTTATGAGCGTCGAGGGGAGCTGTTTTTT. Protein: CASSYERRGELFF.

The chain links TRBV1 to TRBJ1-5. TRBV1 is deemed a pseudogene. The CDR3 is made up of 14 amino acids. CDR3 coding DNA: TGCACCAGCAGCCGATGGACGTTAAATCAGCCCCAGCATTTT. Protein product: CTSSRWTLNQPQHF.

This chain uses TRBV19 with TRBJ2-2; 7 bases align to TRBD1. The CDR3 has 15 residues. V lost 3 bases to trimming and J lost 1 base; unmatched junction nucleotides: 2. Germline V gives CDR1 LNHDA, CDR2 SQIVND (reference sequence). CDR3 coding DNA: TGTGCCAGTAGTATTGGACAGGTGAACACCGGGGAGCTGTTTTTT. Protein product: CASSIGQVNTGELFF.

The J gene is TRBJ2-7, the V gene TRBV30, with TRBD2 matching over 10 bases. The CDR3 totals 14 residues. V gave up 4 bases and J gave up 2 bases; unmatched junction bases: 5. Germline CDR1 GTSNPN, CDR2 SVGIG (reference sequence). CDR3 sequence (DNA): TGTGCCTGGACCGGGACTAGCGCGGCCTACGAGCAGTACTTC. Its translation is CAWTGTSAAYEQYF.

In nucleotides, the CDR3 is TGTGCCAGCAGGTCTAGCGGACAAGAGACCCAGTACTTC. This encodes CASRSSGQETQYF. The chain uses TRBV6-6 and TRBJ2-5; 7 nucleotides agree with TRBD2. Trimming at V came to 6 bases and at J to 2 bases, leaving 3 bases not matched to a gene. CDR3 length: 13 amino acids. CDR1 is MNHNY and CDR2 is SVGAGI in the germline V gene (reference sequence).

The rearrangement uses TRBV10-3 and TRBJ1-1; D not resolved. Looked up from germline, CDR1 is ENHRY and CDR2 is SYGVKD. This CDR3 comprises 14 residues. Trimming left V 8 bases short and J 2 bases short, with 15 bases between. CDR3 sequence: CAIGRRTDNTEAFF. The CDR3 coding sequence is TGTGCCATCGGGCGGCGGACCGATAACACTGAAGCTTTCTTT.

The V gene is TRBV19, the J gene TRBJ1-4; 7 nucleotides align to TRBD1. CDR1 and CDR2 (germline): LNHDA, SQIVND (reference sequence). The CDR3 has 14 amino acids. V lost 4 bases and J lost 8; bases outside the gene matches: 7. In nucleotides, the CDR3 is TGTGCCAGTAGTACGACAGGGACCGGGGAAAAACTGTTTTTT. Residues: CASSTTGTGEKLFF.

This clone was observed once. This chain joins TRBV10-3 and TRBJ2-3; no reliable D call. The CDR3 has 12 residues. V dropped 2 bases and J dropped 6 bases, with 6 bases sitting between them. Looked up from germline, CDR1 is ENHRY and CDR2 is SYGVKD. CDR3 nucleotide sequence: TGTGCCATCAGTGAGGTCGCCGATACGCAGTATTTT. It specifies CAISEVADTQYF.

V usage is TRBV9 and J usage is TRBJ1-1, with D possibly matching TRBD1 (5 bases). Germline V gives CDR1 SGDLS, CDR2 YYNGEE. This CDR3 has 14 amino acids. Trimming cost V 0 bases and J 7 bases, with 13 bases left between them. The CDR3 sequence is CASSVASGASEAFF. The CDR3 nucleotides are TGTGCCAGCAGCGTAGCTTCTGGGGCCAGTGAAGCTTTCTTT.